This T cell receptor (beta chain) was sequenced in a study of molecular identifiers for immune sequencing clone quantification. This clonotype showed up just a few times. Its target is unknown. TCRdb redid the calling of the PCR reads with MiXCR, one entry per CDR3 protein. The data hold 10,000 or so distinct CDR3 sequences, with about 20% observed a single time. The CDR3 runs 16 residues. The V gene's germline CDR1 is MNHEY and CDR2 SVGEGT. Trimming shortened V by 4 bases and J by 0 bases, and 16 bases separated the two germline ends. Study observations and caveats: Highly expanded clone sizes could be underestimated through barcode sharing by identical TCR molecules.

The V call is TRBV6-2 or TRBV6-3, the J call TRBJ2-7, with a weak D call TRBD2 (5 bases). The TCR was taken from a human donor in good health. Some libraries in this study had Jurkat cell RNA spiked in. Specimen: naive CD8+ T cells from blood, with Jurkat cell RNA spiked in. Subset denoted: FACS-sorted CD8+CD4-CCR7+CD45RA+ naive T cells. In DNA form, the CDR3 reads TGTGCCAGCAGTTCTACCCGGGAATCCCCCTCCTACGAGCAGTACTTC. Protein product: CASSSTRESPSYEQYF.